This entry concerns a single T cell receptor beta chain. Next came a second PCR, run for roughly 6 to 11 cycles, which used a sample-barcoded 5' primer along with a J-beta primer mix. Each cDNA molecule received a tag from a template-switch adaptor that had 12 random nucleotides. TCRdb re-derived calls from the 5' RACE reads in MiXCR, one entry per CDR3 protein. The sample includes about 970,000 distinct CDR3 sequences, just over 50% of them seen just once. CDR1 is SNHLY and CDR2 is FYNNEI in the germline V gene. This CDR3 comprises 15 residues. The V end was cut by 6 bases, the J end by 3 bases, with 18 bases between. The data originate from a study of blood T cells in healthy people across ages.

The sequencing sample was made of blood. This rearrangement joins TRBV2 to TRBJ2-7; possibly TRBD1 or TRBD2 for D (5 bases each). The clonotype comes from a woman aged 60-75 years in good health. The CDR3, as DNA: TGTGCCAGCAGACACCCGGGAAGGGGTGACTACGAGCAGTACTTC. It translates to CASRHPGRGDYEQYF.